This TCR beta chain was observed in a study of blood T cell repertoires in COVID-19. Trimming at V came to 4 bases and at J to 6 bases, leaving 5 bases not matched to a gene. This CDR3 contains 14 residues. Per the germline V gene, CDR1 is SGHRS and CDR2 is YFSETQ. Assay used: immunoSEQ multiplex PCR; TCRdb lists only in-frame clones, some missing. The sample has some 130,000 clones; roughly 88% are singletons. What was sequenced was peripheral blood. The receptor was isolated from a man aged 50 to 59 with acute or convalescent COVID-19. The chain has TRBV5-1 and TRBJ2-4; 9 bases map to TRBD1. For the CDR3, the DNA is TGCGCCAGCAGCAAGGGACAGGGAGGAAACATTCAGTACTTC. Residues: CASSKGQGGNIQYF.